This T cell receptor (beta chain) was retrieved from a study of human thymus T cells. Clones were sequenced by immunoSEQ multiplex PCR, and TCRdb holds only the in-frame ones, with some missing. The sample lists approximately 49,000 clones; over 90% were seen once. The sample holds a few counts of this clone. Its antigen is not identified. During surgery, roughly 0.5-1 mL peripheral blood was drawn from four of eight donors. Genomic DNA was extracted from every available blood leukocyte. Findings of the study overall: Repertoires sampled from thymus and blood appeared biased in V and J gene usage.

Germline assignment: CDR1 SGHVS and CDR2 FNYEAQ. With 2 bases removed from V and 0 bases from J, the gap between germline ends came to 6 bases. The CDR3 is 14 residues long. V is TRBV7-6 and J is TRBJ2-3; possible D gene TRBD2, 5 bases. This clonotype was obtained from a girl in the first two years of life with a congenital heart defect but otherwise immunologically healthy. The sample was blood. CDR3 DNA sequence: TGTGCCAGCAGCTTAAGGACTAGCACAGATACGCAGTATTTT. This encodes CASSLRTSTDTQYF.